This T cell receptor (beta chain) was retrieved from a study of cytomegalovirus exposure and HLA in healthy donors. Findings and limits, study-wide: Another analysis was done later, and it associated over 15,000 TCR beta sequences with HLA alleles at 0.05 false discovery rate. In a later analysis, CMV-associated beta chains were mostly HLA-associated, it appeared. Several top significant clusters appeared, in a later analysis, to be linked to common viral pathogens. Testing in vitro showed a few CMV-associated chains specific for CMV antigens.

This CDR3 has 14 amino acids. V lost 4 bases and J lost 1; bases outside the gene matches: 2. Germline-derived CDR1 and CDR2 are SGHRS and YFSETQ. The PCR employed 60 Vbeta primers together with 13 Jbeta primers. Data came from immunoSEQ multiplex PCR; TCRdb stores just in-frame clones and leaves some out. In the table there are about 31,000 clones, approximately 47% of which are singletons. For this clone: Its antigen is as yet unknown.

The sequenced sample was PBMCs. The V call is TRBV5-1, the J call TRBJ2-7; TRBD2 agrees at 10 bases. The source is a woman in her 50s in good health and CMV-seronegative. The CDR3 is CASSAAGGSYEQYF. CDR3 coding DNA: TGCGCCAGCAGCGCAGCGGGAGGGTCCTACGAGCAGTACTTC.